Below are 32 T cell receptor beta chains sequenced from a single sample in a study of beta chain features in type 1 diabetes. Reverse transcribing all isolated RNA meant expressed TCRB transcripts were sequenced. Assay used: immunoSEQ multiplex PCR; TCRdb lists only in-frame clones, some missing. The table lists about 700,000 clones, under 15% of them singletons, with 0.022% in the top ten. No antigen has been identified for these receptors. Findings and caveats of the study: The study found moderately but significantly shorter TCRB CDR3s in all four CD4+ subsets of Type 1 diabetes patients.

The sequencing sample was made of naive CD4+ T cells from blood. These receptors were obtained from a man between 18 and 29 years old with type 1 diabetes.

The gene calls are TRBV18 and TRBJ2-7, with 8 nucleotides matching TRBD1. CDR3 length equals 12 residues. J was trimmed by 6 bases and V by 4 bases; bases with no gene match: 2. Germline lookup yields CDR1 KGHSH and CDR2 LQKENI. Here the CDR3 reads CASSLDRGEQYF. The CDR3 nucleotides are TGTGCCAGCTCACTCGACAGGGGCGAGCAGTACTTC.

The CDR3 DNA reads TGTGCCAGCAGCGGGACAGTCAGCAATCAGCCCCAGCATTTT. It translates to CASSGTVSNQPQHF. This chain links TRBV2 with TRBJ1-5; 7 bases line up with TRBD1. The CDR3 is 14 residues long. The V gene end was trimmed by 6 bases and the J gene end by 1 base; junction bases not matched to a gene: 3. Germline V gives CDR1 SNHLY, CDR2 FYNNEI.

This clone has more than one count but fewer than ten. The chain uses TRBV10-3 and TRBJ2-3, with 10 bases identical to TRBD1. The J segment lost 5 bases and the V segment lost 10 bases, leaving 3 bases of the junction unmatched. Looked up from germline, CDR1 is ENHRY and CDR2 is SYGVKD. This CDR3 has 12 amino acids. The CDR3 bases are TGTGCCAGCGACAGGGGGCAAGATACGCAGTATTTT. As protein: CASDRGQDTQYF.

The rearrangement links TRBV7-9 to TRBJ2-1; 8 bases agree with TRBD2. The CDR3 has 17 amino acids. Unmatched junction bases numbered 9, after V lost 5 bases and J lost 0 bases. Germline V gene lookup returns CDR1 SEHNR and CDR2 FQNEAQ (reference sequence). The CDR3 here is CASSLSGGPSSYNEQFF. In DNA form, the CDR3 reads TGTGCCAGCAGCCTAAGCGGGGGCCCCAGCTCCTACAATGAGCAGTTCTTC. The full variable domain, its missing parts supplied by reference TRBV7-9 and TRBJ2-1, is DTGVSQNPRHKITKRGQNVTFRCDPISEHNRLYWYRQTLGQGPEFLTYFQNEAQLEKSRLLSDRFSAERPKGSFSTLEIQRTEQGDSAMYLCASSLSGGPSSYNEQFFGPGTRLTVL.

The chain is built from TRBV7-2 and TRBJ1-2; possible D gene TRBD1, 5 bases. The germline CDR1 and CDR2 sequences are SGHTA and FQGNSA. The CDR3 has 13 amino acids. The ends were cut back, 4 bases at V and 6 bases at J, with 12 bases in the middle. Here the CDR3 reads CASSYAGRDGYTF. The CDR3 DNA follows: TGTGCCAGCAGCTACGCAGGGAGGGATGGCTACACCTTC.

This clone has just a few counts. The chain joins TRBV30 to TRBJ2-5, with D perhaps matching TRBD2 (6 bases). This CDR3 has 14 residues. Germline CDR1 reads GTSNPN; CDR2 reads SVGIG (reference sequence). V gave up 0 bases and J gave up 4 bases, with 12 bases separating them. CDR3 loop: CAWSVGASAETQYF. CDR3 sequence (DNA): TGTGCCTGGAGTGTAGGGGCTAGCGCAGAGACCCAGTACTTC. The full variable domain, in which reference TRBV30 and TRBJ2-5 provide the parts outside the CDR3, is SQTIHQWPATLVQPVGSPLSLECTVEGTSNPNLYWYRQAAGRGLQLLFYSVGIGQISSEVPQNLSASRPQDRQFILSSKKLLLSDSGFYLCAWSVGASAETQYFGPGTRLLVL.

The rearrangement joins TRBV11-2 to TRBJ2-5; D is perhaps TRBD2 (6 bases). V was trimmed by 0 bases and J by 3 bases, leaving 11 bases between them. The CDR3 covers 15 residues. The germline V gene has CDR1 SGHAT and CDR2 FQNNGV. The CDR3 bases are TGTGCCAGCAGCTTAGAAGGGTGGAGGGAAGAGACCCAGTACTTC. Encoded protein: CASSLEGWREETQYF.

This clone was recorded a few times. This chain connects TRBV7-2 to TRBJ2-2; D not resolved. V lost 0 bases, J lost 1 base, and 3 bases lay in between. The CDR3 has 14 residues. Germline loops: CDR1 SGHTA, CDR2 FQGNSA. CDR3 amino acids: CASSLAGNTGELFF. CDR3 in DNA: TGTGCCAGCAGCTTAGCGGGGAACACCGGGGAGCTGTTTTTT.

The rearrangement links TRBV25-1 to TRBJ2-7; either TRBD1 or TRBD2 may fit D (5 bases each). The V end was cut by 4 bases, the J end by 4 bases, with 11 bases between. CDR1 and CDR2 from the germline V gene are MGHDK and SYGVNS. The CDR3 is 13 residues long. Here the CDR3 reads CASSGGTTYEQYF. In nucleotides, the CDR3 is TGTGCCAGCAGTGGGGGGACCACTTACGAGCAGTACTTC.

The V and J genes are TRBV14 and TRBJ1-2; 9 bases agree with TRBD1. CDR1 SGHDN and CDR2 FVKESK come from the germline V gene. V trimming: 2 bases; J trimming: 3 bases; junction bases outside the gene matches: 4. The CDR3 sequence is 15 residues long. In DNA form, the CDR3 reads TGTGCCAGCAGCCAACGGGACAGGGATCACTATGGCTACACCTTC. It codes for CASSQRDRDHYGYTF.

This chain links TRBV15 with TRBJ1-2; D is uncertain. Per the germline V gene, CDR1 is LNHNV and CDR2 is YYDKDF (reference sequence). The CDR3 sequence is 16 residues long. Trimming took 0 bases from V and 0 from J, leaving 11 bases between them. CDR3 region: CATSRDREGANYGYTF. CDR3 DNA sequence: TGTGCCACCAGCAGAGATAGGGAGGGAGCTAACTATGGCTACACCTTC. The complete variable domain, with remaining parts taken from reference TRBV15 and TRBJ1-2, reads DAMVIQNPRYQVTQFGKPVTLSCSQTLNHNVMYWYQQKSSQAPKLLFHYYDKDFNNEADTPDNFQSRRPNTSFCFLDIRSPGLGDTAMYLCATSRDREGANYGYTFGSGTRLTVV.

The chain uses TRBV10-3 and TRBJ2-2; 9 bases match TRBD2. This CDR3 region has 18 residues. The V and J ends lost 3 bases and 2 bases, in that order; junction bases with no gene match: 10. Germline CDR1 ENHRY, CDR2 SYGVKD. The chain's CDR3 is CAISETPRGGVNTGELFF. The CDR3 DNA follows: TGTGCCATCAGTGAAACCCCTCGCGGGGGGGTCAACACCGGGGAGCTGTTTTTT.

This clone was observed a few times. This chain connects TRBV5-1 to TRBJ2-1; D possibly corresponds to TRBD1 (5 bases). This CDR3 comprises 14 residues. V dropped 4 bases and J dropped 9 bases, with 17 bases sitting between them. The germline CDR1 and CDR2 sequences are SGHRS and YFSETQ. CDR3 residues: CASSQRGSATEQFF. In DNA form, the CDR3 reads TGCGCCAGCAGCCAAAGGGGCTCGGCGACTGAGCAGTTCTTC. The full variable domain, with the rest looked up from reference TRBV5-1 and TRBJ2-1, is KAGVTQTPRYLIKTRGQQVTLSCSPISGHRSVSWYQQTPGQGLQFLFEYFSETQRNKGNFPGRFSGRQFSNSRSEMNVSTLELGDSALYLCASSQRGSATEQFFGPGTRLTVL.

V gene TRBV30 combines with J gene TRBJ1-6; 9 bases map to TRBD1. Germline CDR1 GTSNPN, CDR2 SVGIG (reference sequence). V dropped 3 bases and J dropped 14; count of bases not matched to a gene: 8. The CDR3 consists of 13 residues. The CDR3 here is CAWRTGGAPTLHF. Written as DNA, the CDR3 is TGTGCCTGGAGGACAGGGGGGGCCCCGACCCTCCACTTT. The full variable domain, completed using reference TRBV30 and TRBJ1-6, is SQTIHQWPATLVQPVGSPLSLECTVEGTSNPNLYWYRQAAGRGLQLLFYSVGIGQISSEVPQNLSASRPQDRQFILSSKKLLLSDSGFYLCAWRTGGAPTLHFGNGTRLTVT.

The chain carries TRBV27 and TRBJ1-2, with 9 bases lining up with TRBD1. The CDR3 spans 14 residues. Per germline, CDR1 MNHEY and CDR2 SMNVEV (reference sequence). V lost 3 bases to trimming and J lost 8 bases; unmatched junction nucleotides: 7. The CDR3 coding sequence is TGTGCCAGCAGTTTGGGGACAGGGCTTGGGGGCTACACCTTC. It yields the protein CASSLGTGLGGYTF.

The V gene is TRBV5-4, the J gene TRBJ2-1; 7 nucleotides agree with TRBD2. The length of the CDR3 is 15 residues. CDR1 and CDR2 (germline): SGHNT, YYREEE (reference sequence). J gave up 0 bases and V 4 bases, and 4 bases lay outside the gene matches. The CDR3 region is CASSLGGTSYNEQFF. The CDR3 region has the DNA TGTGCCAGCAGCCTGGGGGGGACCTCCTACAATGAGCAGTTCTTC. Variable domain in full (rest from reference TRBV5-4 and TRBJ2-1): ETGVTQSPTHLIKTRGQQVTLRCSSQSGHNTVSWYQQALGQGPQFIFQYYREEENGRGNFPPRFSGLQFPNYSSELNVNALELDDSALYLCASSLGGTSYNEQFFGPGTRLTVL.

On this clone: The same CDR3 arises from other DNA sequences in this sample as well. The chain is built from TRBV5-1 and TRBJ2-5; D is ambiguous. Trimming shortened V by 0 bases and J by 2 bases, and 5 bases separated the two germline ends. The CDR3 contains 13 residues. Germline lookup yields CDR1 SGHRS and CDR2 YFSETQ. The CDR3 region is CASSLEGQETQYF. CDR3 sequence (DNA): TGCGCCAGCAGCTTGGAGGGACAAGAGACCCAGTACTTC. The entire variable domain, with the rest obtained from reference TRBV5-1 and TRBJ2-5, is as follows: KAGVTQTPRYLIKTRGQQVTLSCSPISGHRSVSWYQQTPGQGLQFLFEYFSETQRNKGNFPGRFSGRQFSNSRSEMNVSTLELGDSALYLCASSLEGQETQYFGPGTRLLVL.

The chain joins TRBV15 to TRBJ1-1, with TRBD1 as a possible D gene (5 bases). Germline V gives CDR1 LNHNV, CDR2 YYDKDF (reference sequence). The CDR3 contains 14 residues. The ends were cut back, 1 base at V and 5 bases at J, with 11 bases in the middle. CDR3 nucleotides: TGTGCCACCAGCAGAGTGGGGGGGTGGACTGAAGCTTTCTTT. Amino acid sequence: CATSRVGGWTEAFF.

This clone was recorded a few times. CDR3 protein: CAISDGASGQETQYF. The DNA for the CDR3 is TGTGCCATCAGTGACGGGGCTAGCGGACAAGAGACCCAGTACTTC. The V and J genes are TRBV10-3 and TRBJ2-5; TRBD2 matches 7 bases. J lost 2 bases, V lost 3 bases, and 6 bases had no gene match. CDR1 is ENHRY, CDR2 SYGVKD, per germline. This CDR3 is 15 amino acids long.

The chain uses TRBV28 and TRBJ2-1; the match to TRBD1 covers 7 bases. Per the germline V gene, CDR1 is MDHEN and CDR2 is SYDVKM. Trimming cost V 6 bases and J 0 bases; bases outside gene matches: 2. CDR3 size: 14 residues. The DNA of the CDR3 is TGTGCCAGCAGAAGGGACAGCTCCTACAATGAGCAGTTCTTC. Its protein is CASRRDSSYNEQFF.

V gene TRBV4-1 combines with J gene TRBJ2-1, with D maybe TRBD2 (5 bases). V was cut by 1 base and J by 7 bases, with 17 bases left in between. Germline CDR1 is MGHRA and CDR2 is YSYEKL. This CDR3 has 16 residues. The CDR3 protein is CASSQVAGLVGNEQFF. DNA for the CDR3: TGCGCCAGCAGCCAAGTTGCCGGACTGGTCGGGAATGAGCAGTTCTTC.

The V gene is TRBV28, the J gene TRBJ2-1; 8 nucleotides line up with TRBD2. This CDR3 comprises 15 residues. The germline gives CDR1 MDHEN, CDR2 SYDVKM. Trimming cost V 3 bases and J 10 bases; bases outside gene matches: 11. CDR3 protein: CASSFGTRSEDEQFF. The CDR3 nucleotides are TGTGCCAGCAGTTTTGGGACTAGGAGTGAGGACGAGCAGTTCTTC. The variable domain in full, with the rest retrieved from reference TRBV28 and TRBJ2-1, is DVKVTQSSRYLVKRTGEKVFLECVQDMDHENMFWYRQDPGLGLRLIYFSYDVKMKEKGDIPEGYSVSREKKERFSLILESASTNQTSMYLCASSFGTRSEDEQFFGPGTRLTVL.

A few counts support this clone. The chain combines TRBV30 with TRBJ1-2, with D possibly TRBD1 on 6 matching bases. Trimming cost V 7 bases and J 8 bases, with 17 bases left between them. CDR1 and CDR2 (germline): GTSNPN, SVGIG (reference sequence). CDR3 size: 12 residues. CDR3 loop: CASRWGQEGYTF. The CDR3 DNA is TGTGCCTCGCGATGGGGGCAGGAGGGCTACACCTTC.

As for this clone: The identical CDR3 is also encoded by other nucleotide sequences in the sample. This rearrangement joins TRBV28 to TRBJ1-2; TRBD1 matches at 8 bases. The germline V gene has CDR1 MDHEN and CDR2 SYDVKM. V shed 6 bases and J 4 bases; nucleotides not matched to a gene: 10. The length of the CDR3 is 15 residues. In nucleotides, the CDR3 is TGTGCCAGCAGCCCCGGACAGGGAGCGGGCTATGGCTACACCTTC. This translates into CASSPGQGAGYGYTF.

The chain employs TRBV20-1 and TRBJ1-1; D is unclear. The CDR3 has 11 residues. Between the trimmed V and J ends, which lost 6 bases and 10 bases, there was a span of 15 bases. The germline V gene has CDR1 DFQATT and CDR2 SNEGSKA (reference sequence). Here the CDR3 DNA reads TGCAGTGCCGGTCTGGTCGAGACAGCTTTCTTT. Its protein is CSAGLVETAFF.

This chain links TRBV11-2 with TRBJ1-6; no firm D call. This CDR3 is 11 amino acids long. V dropped 3 bases and J dropped 10 bases, with 4 bases sitting between them. Germline V gene sequence: CDR1 SGHAT, CDR2 FQNNGV. DNA of the CDR3: TGTGCCAGCAGCTTGAACTCACCCCTCCACTTT. This gives the protein CASSLNSPLHF.

The chain recombines TRBV15 with TRBJ2-5; TRBD2 matches 8 bases. Trimming took 5 bases from V and 8 from J; bases not matched to a gene: 4. This CDR3 contains 12 residues. The V gene's germline CDR1 is LNHNV and CDR2 YYDKDF (reference sequence). CDR3 DNA sequence: TGTGCCACCAGCGGTAGCGGGGTAACCCAGTACTTC. Translation: CATSGSGVTQYF.

This chain joins TRBV25-1 and TRBJ1-2; D perhaps matches TRBD1 (6 bases). Germline loops: CDR1 MGHDK, CDR2 SYGVNS. The germline V and J ends were trimmed by 3 bases and 4 bases, with 12 bases remaining between them. The CDR3 covers 14 residues. The DNA for the CDR3 is TGTGCCAGCAGTGAGACGGCAGGGGTCTATGGCTACACCTTC. This translates into CASSETAGVYGYTF.

The chain recombines TRBV9 with TRBJ1-1, with D perhaps TRBD1 (6 bases). From germline, CDR1 is SGDLS and CDR2 YYNGEE. This CDR3 has 13 amino acids. The V gene lost 4 bases and the J gene lost 7 bases, with 14 bases spanning the gap. The CDR3 DNA reads TGTGCCAGCAGCCCCCGAGAGACAGGTGAAGCTTTCTTT. It is translated as CASSPRETGEAFF. The full variable domain, in which reference TRBV9 and TRBJ1-1 provide the parts outside the CDR3, is DSGVTQTPKHLITATGQRVTLRCSPRSGDLSVYWYQQSLDQGLQFLIQYYNGEERAKGNILERFSAQQFPDLHSELNLSSLELGDSALYFCASSPRETGEAFFGQGTRLTVV.

This clone has a handful of counts. This chain connects TRBV30 to TRBJ1-2; a weak D match, TRBD1 (5 bases). The ends were cut back, 4 bases at V and 4 bases at J, with 16 bases in the middle. Germline V gives CDR1 GTSNPN, CDR2 SVGIG (reference sequence). The CDR3 contains 14 residues. The CDR3 DNA reads as TGTGCCTGGACGATGGGCGGTACAGGCTATGGCTACACCTTC. Translated: CAWTMGGTGYGYTF. The variable domain in full, completed from reference TRBV30 and TRBJ1-2, reads SQTIHQWPATLVQPVGSPLSLECTVEGTSNPNLYWYRQAAGRGLQLLFYSVGIGQISSEVPQNLSASRPQDRQFILSSKKLLLSDSGFYLCAWTMGGTGYGYTFGSGTRLTVV.

This chain joins TRBV9 and TRBJ1-6; D gene unclear. The germline V gene has CDR1 SGDLS and CDR2 YYNGEE. This CDR3 is built from 14 residues. Trimming removed 6 bases from V and 5 bases from J, with 12 bases in between. CDR3 DNA: TGTGCCAGCACCCAACAGATTAATAATTCACCCCTCCACTTT. Protein: CASTQQINNSPLHF.

This CDR3 reads CASSGGGTRYEQYF. DNA for the CDR3: TGTGCCAGCAGCGGCGGGGGGACGCGGTACGAGCAGTACTTC. The chain links TRBV28 to TRBJ2-7; 8 bases map to TRBD2. CDR1 and CDR2 (germline): MDHEN, SYDVKM. With 6 bases clipped from V and 4 bases from J, the junction kept 8 bases outside the gene matches. The CDR3 consists of 14 residues.